These 25 T cell receptor beta chains originate from one sample sequenced in a study of blood T cell repertoires in COVID-19. Sequenced by immunoSEQ multiplex PCR; TCRdb stores in-frame clones only, minus some. Of approximately 210,000 clones in the sample, over 75% are singletons; the top ten hold around 3.4%. Input material: PBMCs or T cells enriched from blood (not recorded which). These TCRs come from a woman aged 55-75 years who had recovered from COVID-19.

The chain is built from TRBV10-1 and TRBJ2-7, with D possibly TRBD2 on 6 matching bases. The CDR3 contains 15 residues. Germline CDR1 is WNHNN and CDR2 is SYGVQD (reference sequence). Trimming cost V 6 bases and J 2 bases, with 17 bases left between them. DNA for the CDR3: TGCGCCAGCAGAGCCATCGGCGGGGAGACCTACGAGCAGTACTTC. Protein: CASRAIGGETYEQYF.

V usage is TRBV4-2 and J usage is TRBJ2-3; no firm D call. This CDR3 is 13 amino acids long. Germline CDR1 and CDR2: LGHNA and YNFKEQ. The V gene lost 0 bases and the J gene lost 2 bases, with 3 bases spanning the gap. CDR3: CASSQELTDTQYF. The CDR3 region has the DNA TGTGCCAGCAGCCAAGAACTCACAGATACGCAGTATTTT.

V is TRBV6-5 and J is TRBJ1-2; possible D gene TRBD1, 5 bases. V was cut by 5 bases and J by 5 bases, with 15 bases left in between. This CDR3 is built from 14 residues. Germline-derived CDR1 and CDR2 are MNHEY and SVGAGI. The CDR3 DNA follows: TGTGCCAGCAGTCTACGGGGGATCGGGTATGGCTACACCTTC. This translates into CASSLRGIGYGYTF.

This rearrangement joins TRBV11-2 to TRBJ2-1, with 8 bases that match TRBD1. The CDR3 has 16 amino acids. Germline-derived CDR1 and CDR2 are SGHAT and FQNNGV. The V and J ends lost 2 bases and 7 bases, in that order; junction bases with no gene match: 10. The CDR3 nucleotides read TGTGCCAGCAGCTTAATGGCAGGGGGCAAAGGGAATGAGCAGTTCTTC. Translated, it gives CASSLMAGGKGNEQFF.

This clone is medium-sized (0.01 to 0.1%). V usage is TRBV6-1 and J usage is TRBJ1-5; D may be TRBD1 (5 bases). Germline CDR1 MNHNS, CDR2 SASEGT. Trimming pared 4 bases from V and 4 bases from J, leaving 17 bases between. This CDR3 has 16 amino acids. The CDR3 nucleotides are TGTGCCAGCAGTGCCCCAATAGCGGGGGGGAATCAGCCCCAGCATTTT. Encoded protein: CASSAPIAGGNQPQHF.

This rearrangement joins TRBV21-1 to TRBJ1-4; TRBD1, the D gene given by the table, was not confirmed from the DNA. TRBV21-1 is termed a pseudogene. This CDR3 has 14 residues. The CDR3 nucleotides are TGTCCAAGAGTTTCTGGTCAGGTAAATGAAAAACTGTTTTTT. The encoded protein is CPRVSGQVNEKLFF.

The rearrangement uses TRBV5-1 and TRBJ2-2; TRBD1 might be the D (6 bases). This CDR3 has 16 residues. Germline V gives CDR1 SGHRS, CDR2 YFSETQ. V gave up 5 bases and J gave up 1 base, with 15 bases separating them. The CDR3 loop is CASRPNRALNTGELFF. The CDR3 nucleotides are TGCGCCAGCAGGCCTAACAGGGCCCTGAACACCGGGGAGCTGTTTTTT.

This rearrangement joins TRBV6-1 to TRBJ1-2; a weak D match, TRBD1 (6 bases). Germline assignment: CDR1 MNHNS and CDR2 SASEGT. This CDR3 comprises 16 residues. Trimming removed 3 bases from V and 4 bases from J, with 18 bases in between. The CDR3 DNA sequence: TGTGCCAGCAGTGAGCTCAACAGGGTATTAGGCTATGGCTACACCTTC. Translating it yields CASSELNRVLGYGYTF.

The rearrangement links TRBV7-3 to TRBJ2-5; TRBD2 matches 9 bases. Germline V CDR1 and CDR2: SGHTA, FQGTGA. The V gene end was trimmed by 5 bases and the J gene end by 1 base; junction bases not matched to a gene: 5. The CDR3 is 15 residues long. Here the CDR3 reads CASSAQRGAQETQYF. For the CDR3, the DNA is TGTGCCAGCAGCGCTCAGCGGGGGGCCCAAGAGACCCAGTACTTC.

This clone was observed a few times. This chain uses TRBV7-2 with TRBJ2-5; 10 nucleotides align to TRBD1. Germline V gene lookup returns CDR1 SGHTA and CDR2 FQGNSA. Trimming took 5 bases from V and 5 from J; bases not matched to a gene: 5. This CDR3 has 14 amino acids. Here the CDR3 reads CASSRDRGRETQYF. Here the CDR3 DNA reads TGTGCCAGCAGCCGGGACAGGGGTCGGGAGACCCAGTACTTC.

This clone was detected only a few times. The V and J genes are TRBV7-3 and TRBJ2-3; 15 bases match TRBD2. The CDR3 contains 18 residues. The V segment lost 2 bases and the J segment 4 bases; nucleotides outside the gene matches: 7. CDR1 is SGHTA, CDR2 FQGTGA, per germline. CDR3 loop: CASSLEGGLAGGPDTQYF. The DNA of the CDR3 is TGTGCCAGCAGCTTAGAAGGAGGACTAGCGGGGGGGCCAGATACGCAGTATTTT.

The rearrangement uses TRBV13 and TRBJ2-7; 9 nucleotides agree with TRBD1. This CDR3 has 13 residues. From germline, CDR1 is PRHDT and CDR2 FYEKMQ (reference sequence). The J segment lost 5 bases and the V segment lost 5 bases, leaving 4 bases of the junction unmatched. Here the CDR3 reads CASSRRTGDEQYF. The CDR3, as DNA: TGTGCCAGCAGCCGGCGGACAGGGGACGAGCAGTACTTC.

CDR3 DNA: TGCAGTGCTAGTAAACTAGGGTGGGGCTACGAGCAGTACTTC. Translating it yields CSASKLGWGYEQYF. V gene TRBV20-1 combines with J gene TRBJ2-7; D may be TRBD2 (5 bases). Looked up from germline, CDR1 is DFQATT and CDR2 is SNEGSKA (reference sequence). Trimming pared 3 bases from V and 3 bases from J, leaving 15 bases between. The CDR3 runs to 14 residues.

This sequence joins TRBV5-4 and TRBJ1-1; 8 bases line up with TRBD1. The V segment lost 7 bases and the J segment 0 bases; nucleotides outside the gene matches: 8. Germline lookup yields CDR1 SGHNT and CDR2 YYREEE (reference sequence). The CDR3 consists of 15 residues. The CDR3 protein is CASHRQGAMNTEAFF. The CDR3 coding sequence is TGTGCCAGCCACCGTCAGGGGGCAATGAACACTGAAGCTTTCTTT. The whole variable domain, remainder taken from reference TRBV5-4 and TRBJ1-1, is ETGVTQSPTHLIKTRGQQVTLRCSSQSGHNTVSWYQQALGQGPQFIFQYYREEENGRGNFPPRFSGLQFPNYSSELNVNALELDDSALYLCASHRQGAMNTEAFFGQGTRLTVV.

The V gene is TRBV20-1, the J gene TRBJ1-1, with 9 bases lining up with TRBD1. With 3 bases clipped from V and 3 bases from J, the junction kept 11 bases outside the gene matches. The CDR3 extends over 16 amino acids. Germline V gene data show CDR1 as DFQATT and CDR2 as SNEGSKA (reference sequence). The CDR3 region has the DNA TGCAGTGCTAGTTTTCGGGGACAGGGAGAGTACACTGAAGCTTTCTTT. This gives the protein CSASFRGQGEYTEAFF.

DNA for the CDR3: TGTGCCAGCAGCTTTAGTCAGGGTGAAGCTTTCTTT. As protein: CASSFSQGEAFF. This chain joins TRBV7-9 and TRBJ1-1; the D gene is possibly TRBD1 (5 bases). CDR3 length equals 12 residues. The V and J ends lost 3 bases and 7 bases respectively, with 9 bases between them. Germline CDR1 reads SEHNR; CDR2 reads FQNEAQ (reference sequence). Variable domain in full (rest from reference TRBV7-9 and TRBJ1-1): DTGVSQNPRHKITKRGQNVTFRCDPISEHNRLYWYRQTLGQGPEFLTYFQNEAQLEKSRLLSDRFSAERPKGSFSTLEIQRTEQGDSAMYLCASSFSQGEAFFGQGTRLTVV.

V and J are TRBV9 and TRBJ2-2; unclear D gene. Trimming removed 0 bases from V and 4 bases from J, with 10 bases in between. Germline lookup yields CDR1 SGDLS and CDR2 YYNGEE. This CDR3 spans 15 amino acids. The CDR3 DNA reads TGTGCCAGCAGCGTAGGGCCTTCGGGCACCGGGGAGCTGTTTTTT. Its protein is CASSVGPSGTGELFF. The full variable domain, completed using reference TRBV9 and TRBJ2-2, is DSGVTQTPKHLITATGQRVTLRCSPRSGDLSVYWYQQSLDQGLQFLIQYYNGEERAKGNILERFSAQQFPDLHSELNLSSLELGDSALYFCASSVGPSGTGELFFGEGSRLTVL.

This clone appeared once. The chain couples TRBV12-3 or TRBV12-4 to TRBJ1-2; D may be TRBD1 (5 bases). Trimming removed 5 bases from V and 2 bases from J, with 9 bases in between. The CDR3 sequence is 13 residues long. Written as DNA, the CDR3 is TGTGCCAGCAGTGGACAATCCAACTATGGCTACACCTTC. Residues: CASSGQSNYGYTF.

This clone was seen only once. V and J are TRBV5-1 and TRBJ2-6; D perhaps matches TRBD1 (6 bases). V was trimmed by 0 bases and J by 4 bases, leaving 17 bases between them. Looked up from germline, CDR1 is SGHRS and CDR2 is YFSETQ. The CDR3 extends over 18 amino acids. The CDR3 DNA is TGCGCCAGCAGCTTGGGGTCAGGGGAAGGATCCGGGGCCAACGTCCTGACTTTC. The encoded protein is CASSLGSGEGSGANVLTF.

The chain is built from TRBV19 and TRBJ1-1, with D perhaps TRBD1 (6 bases). CDR3 length equals 13 residues. Germline V lookup: CDR1 LNHDA, CDR2 SQIVND (reference sequence). V lost 7 bases and J lost 2, with 11 bases in between. The CDR3 DNA reads TGTGCCAGTATGAGACAGGTCAACACTGAAGCTTTCTTT. It specifies CASMRQVNTEAFF.

V is TRBV7-6 and J is TRBJ1-1; no clear D. The CDR3 length is 15 residues. The germline CDR1 and CDR2 sequences are SGHVS and FNYEAQ. The V gene lost 1 base and the J gene lost 8 bases, with 17 bases spanning the gap. CDR3 loop: CASSLGGSEQDEAFF. The CDR3 DNA is TGTGCCAGCAGCTTAGGAGGGTCGGAGCAGGACGAAGCTTTCTTT.

The genes are TRBV24-1 and TRBJ2-1; 11 positions agree with TRBD1. The CDR3 extends over 16 amino acids. CDR1 and CDR2 from the germline V gene are KGHDR and SFDVKD. Germline trimming cut 4 bases from V and 8 bases from J; bases unmatched to any gene: 9. CDR3 sequence reads: CATSDPPGQGGDEQFF. The CDR3 DNA follows: TGTGCCACCAGTGACCCGCCGGGACAGGGGGGGGATGAGCAGTTCTTC.

This rearrangement joins TRBV7-2 to TRBJ2-3; D not certain. The CDR3 consists of 17 residues. Trimming shortened V by 2 bases and J by 10 bases, and 25 bases separated the two germline ends. Germline loops: CDR1 SGHTA, CDR2 FQGNSA. The CDR3 DNA reads TGTGCCAGCAGCTTACCACCTTGGGTCGGCAGACTCGAGCCGCAGTATTTT. This sequence encodes CASSLPPWVGRLEPQYF.

This chain joins TRBV2 and TRBJ2-3; 10 bases fit TRBD2. Unmatched junction bases numbered 6, after V lost 6 bases and J lost 3 bases. CDR3 length: 15 amino acids. CDR1 is SNHLY, CDR2 FYNNEI, per germline. The DNA of the CDR3 is TGTGCCAGCAGAAGGACTAGCGGATTAACAGATACGCAGTATTTT. Amino acids: CASRRTSGLTDTQYF.

The chain combines TRBV3-1 (or the pseudogene TRBV3-2) with TRBJ1-6, with D unclear. The CDR3 sequence is 13 residues long. CDR1 and CDR2 from the germline V gene are LGHDT and YNNKEL (reference sequence). V lost 0 bases, J lost 7 bases, and 4 bases lay in between. The DNA of the CDR3 is TGTGCCAGCAGCCAAGATCTAAATTCACCCCTCCACTTT. Amino acids: CASSQDLNSPLHF.